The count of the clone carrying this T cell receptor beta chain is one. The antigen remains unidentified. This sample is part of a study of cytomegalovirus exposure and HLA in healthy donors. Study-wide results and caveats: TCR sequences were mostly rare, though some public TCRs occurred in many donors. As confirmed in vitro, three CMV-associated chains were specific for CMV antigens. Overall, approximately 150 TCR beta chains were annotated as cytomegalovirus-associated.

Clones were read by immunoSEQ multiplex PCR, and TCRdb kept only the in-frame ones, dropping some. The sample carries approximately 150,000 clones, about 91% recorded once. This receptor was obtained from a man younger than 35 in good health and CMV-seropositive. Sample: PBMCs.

The CDR3, as DNA: TGTGCCAGCAGCCCCGGAGGGAACTCTGGAAACACCATATATTTT. Translation gives CASSPGGNSGNTIYF. The V gene is TRBV11-2, the J gene TRBJ1-3, with D unclear. CDR3 length equals 15 residues. V lost 5 bases, J lost 0 bases, and 11 bases lay in between. From germline, CDR1 is SGHAT and CDR2 FQNNGV.